This T cell receptor (beta chain) emerged from a study of blood T cell repertoires in COVID-19. Study details: PBMCs, B-cell-depleted T cells, or T cells were the source of the cDNA or gDNA that made up the material.

CDR1 is LGHNA and CDR2 is YSLEER in the germline V gene. The CDR3 contains 15 residues. V was pared by 3 bases and J by 8 bases, with 16 bases between. Enrolled through a virtual design, the participants were between 18 and 89 years of age and came from under 25 US areas. Cohorts were based on clinical histories the participants reported. Sequencing was performed with immunoSEQ multiplex PCR; in TCRdb, only in-frame clones are kept and a portion is missing. This sample has some 200,000 clones, with about nine tenths found just once. The chain joins TRBV4-3 to TRBJ1-4; the D is unclear. The receptor's source is a woman aged 25 to 45 who had recovered from COVID-19. The sequencing sample was made of PBMCs or T cells enriched from blood (not recorded which). The DNA of the CDR3 is TGCGCCAGCAGCCAGAGCGGAGTGTTGGGGGAAAAACTGTTTTTT. It translates to CASSQSGVLGEKLFF.